This T cell receptor beta chain comes out of a study of human T cells and chemical hapten exposure (dated by TCRdb to 2020 to 2022). Concerning the study at large: For sensitization, 2% DPC in acetone was applied to a 2 cm by 2 cm area of upper inner arm skin. Patients additionally received weekly therapeutic DPC doses to the scalp throughout the roughly 24-week study period. Patch testing was performed on the upper back with Finn chambers containing 0.01% DPC, and the patch tests were scored after 6 days according to International Contact Dermatitis Research Group standards. The mostly female patient cohort included alopecia areata with under or over 50% scalp involvement, alopecia totalis and alopecia universalis. The libraries were sequenced as a pool, and the TCR yield per sample differed mostly because of small variations in library volumes within the pool. Peripheral blood TCR repertoire changes were tracked in vivo in alopecia patients during primary and secondary sensitization to the hapten diphenylcyclopropenone (DPC). Blood was sampled from patients pre-sensitization (week 0) and at 2, 6 and about 24 weeks after DPC sensitization. For TCR sequencing, blood came from approximately 29 alopecia patients at anywhere from one to four time points (pre-sensitization, 2, 6 and 24 weeks).

Reading from cysteine to phenylalanine, the CDR3 counts 18 amino acids. This entry keeps only the CDR3 DNA: 54 bases, framed from base 1. The germline V gene encodes CDR1 LGHNA and CDR2 YNFKEQ. V loses 0 bases of germline sequence and J loses 0 bases, and the interval between the two ends is 15 bases. The sample's time point label, decoded: patch test 2, 6 weeks after DPC sensitization. The label giving this sample's treatment or condition can be read as: therapeutic diphenylcyclopropenone sensitization with weekly scalp DPC. At every patch-test visit, the blood draw took place before the patch test was put on. Patients were considered eligible if aged 18 to 70, diagnosed with alopecia and deemed suitable for DPC therapy, and patients were excluded if pregnant. Total RNA was extracted from unfractionated whole blood collected in Tempus Blood RNA tubes. Overall results and qualifications from the work: The number of TCRs above 1 in 1000 frequency did not change with DPC sensitization; there was no evidence of global repertoire structure alterations. The number of PT1 expanded TCRs positively correlated with patch test score, significant at thresholds 8, 16 and 32 but not 4. Compared with pre-sensitization or healthy control sets, expanded TCRs formed significantly more large CDR3 similarity clusters, which is consistent with antigen-driven responses. Because every patient had alopecia, a presumed autoimmune disease, the patients' immune response might differ from that of healthy individuals. After repeated subsampling, changes were observed in the strength of the expansion versus patch-test correlation and in the threshold at which the correlation became significant.

The library was prepared using RACE. The reads were generated on a NextSeq 500. During library preparation, unique molecular identifiers were attached to individual cDNA molecules so that TCRs could be counted in a quantitative, reproducible way. Both TCR alpha and TCR beta chains were sequenced from each blood RNA sample. In the source study's methods: Samples had a median of around 92,000 TCRs, with a range from about 23,224 to 750,000. V, J and CDR3 annotation of the TCR reads was performed with the Decombinator software suite. For the PS versus PT1 abundance plots, all samples were subsampled to the same number of TCRs (28,000). Expanded TCRs were defined as absent before sensitization and observed at least eight times at the 2-week time point. TCRdb reworked the public reads: Q25 trimming with fastp, MiXCR clone assembly, productive beta chains retained. For every CDR3 protein sequence, its rows merge into one entry that carries the most common genes and DNA. These V and J calls originate from TCRdb's pipeline instead of the authors' own analysis. Across this sample there are about 400,000 distinct CDR3 sequences, with about 6% seen only once. The ten largest clones take up about 6% of the sample.

A few counts support this clonotype. This clone's antigen is unknown. No much larger clonotype is one base removed from it; base qualities were not supplied. This specimen was whole blood, taken in connection with sensitization to the hapten diphenylcyclopropenone (DPC). The source is a woman aged 18-29 years with alopecia areata. Some clones in this sample may be carry-over from other donors' samples. The sequence joins TRBV4-2 to TRBJ1-5; TRBD1 could be the D gene, as 5 bases match. CDR3 protein: CASSQDRGDRFSNQPQHF. The DNA is TGTGCCAGCAGCCAAGATCGGGGGGACCGTTTTAGCAATCAGCCCCAGCATTTT.